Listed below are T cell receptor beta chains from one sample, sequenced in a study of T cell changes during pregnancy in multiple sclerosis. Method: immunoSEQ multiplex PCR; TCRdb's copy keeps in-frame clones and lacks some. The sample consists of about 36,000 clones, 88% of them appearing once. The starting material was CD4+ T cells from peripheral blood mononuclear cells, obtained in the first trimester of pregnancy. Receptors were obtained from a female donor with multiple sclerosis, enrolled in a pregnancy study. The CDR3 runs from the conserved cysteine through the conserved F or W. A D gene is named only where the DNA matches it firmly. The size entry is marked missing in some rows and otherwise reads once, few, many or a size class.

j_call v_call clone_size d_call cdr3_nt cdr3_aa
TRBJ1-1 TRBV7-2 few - TGTGCCAGCAGCTTATCGGCAGGGGCGGACACTGAAGCTTTCTTT CASSLSAGADTEAFF
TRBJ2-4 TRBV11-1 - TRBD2 TGTGCCAGCAGCTTAGGTGGGTGGGAGGGGGCCAAAAACATTCAGTACTTC CASSLGGWEGAKNIQYF
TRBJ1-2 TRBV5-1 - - TGCGCCAGCAGCCTCCGGACAACCCTCAACTATGGCTACACCTTC CASSLRTTLNYGYTF
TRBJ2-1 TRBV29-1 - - TGCAGCGACCCCCCAGATCTCAATGAGCAGTTCTTC CSDPPDLNEQFF
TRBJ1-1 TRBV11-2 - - TGTGCCAGCAGCCCAAAGCCTTACACTGAAGCTTTCTTT CASSPKPYTEAFF
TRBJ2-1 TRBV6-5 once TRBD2 TGTGCCAGCAGCGAGGGACTAGCGGGAGAAAATGAGCAGTTCTTC CASSEGLAGENEQFF
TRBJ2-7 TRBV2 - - TGTGCCAGCGGAAGGGAGATGGGCTACGAGCAGTACTTC CASGREMGYEQYF
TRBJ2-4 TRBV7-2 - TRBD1 TGTGCCAGCAGCGACCCGGACAGGAACATTCAGTACTTC CASSDPDRNIQYF
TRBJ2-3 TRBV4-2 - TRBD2 TGTGCCAGCAGCCAAGAGCCTAGCGGGAGAGACGAGACTAGCACAGATACGCAGTATTTT CASSQEPSGRDETSTDTQYF
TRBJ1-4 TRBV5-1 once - TGCGCCAGCAGCTTGGCCGGGGGACGGAATGAAAAACTGTTTTTT CASSLAGGRNEKLFF
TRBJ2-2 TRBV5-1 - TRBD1 TGCGCCAGCAGCCCCGACAGGGTAAAAAACACCGGGGAGCTGTTTTTT CASSPDRVKNTGELFF
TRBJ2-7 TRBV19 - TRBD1 TGTGCCAGTAGTCAAACAGGGGGACTCGAGCAGTACTTC CASSQTGGLEQYF
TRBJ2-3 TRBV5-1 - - TGCGCCAGCAGCTTGAGCGTTTCAGATACGCAGTATTTT CASSLSVSDTQYF
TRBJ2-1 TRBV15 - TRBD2 TGTGCCACCAGCAGAGTTGCGGGGGGCAGGTATGAGCAGTTCTTC CATSRVAGGRYEQFF
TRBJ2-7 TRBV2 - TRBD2 TGTGCCAGCATGTATGGGACTATCGACGAGCAGTACTTC CASMYGTIDEQYF
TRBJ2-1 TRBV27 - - TGTGCCAGCAGTTTATTATGCTCCTACAATGAGCAGTTCTTC CASSLLCSYNEQFF
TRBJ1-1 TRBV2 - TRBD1 TGTGCCAGCAGTGAGGACAGGGGCGGTAACACTGAAGCTTTCTTT CASSEDRGGNTEAFF
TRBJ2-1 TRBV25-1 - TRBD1 TGTGCCAGCAGTGAACCGGGGACAGGGTTGGGTGAGCAGTTCTTC CASSEPGTGLGEQFF
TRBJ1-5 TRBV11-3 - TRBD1 TGTGCCAGCAGCCCCCCCGCCGGGACAGGGGTGAATCAGCCCCAGCATTTT CASSPPAGTGVNQPQHF
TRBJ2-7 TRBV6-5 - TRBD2 TGTGCCAGCAAGCGGGGGGCTGGCTACGAGCAGTACTTC CASKRGAGYEQYF
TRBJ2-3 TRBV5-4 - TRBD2 TGTGCCAGCAGCCCTGAAGGCGGGTTAGCGGGAAGGACGGCAGATACGCAGTATTTT CASSPEGGLAGRTADTQYF
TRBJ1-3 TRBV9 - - TGTGCCAGCAGCCCGGGGGGGGCCGTTCGCTCTGGAAACACCATATATTTT CASSPGGAVRSGNTIYF
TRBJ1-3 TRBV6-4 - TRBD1 TGTGCCAGCAGTGACACGGCCGGGACAGGGGGCTCTGGAAACACCATATATTTT CASSDTAGTGGSGNTIYF
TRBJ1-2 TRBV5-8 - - TGTGCCAGCAGCTGGCGGGACTCGGGGGTTCATGGCTACACCTTC CASSWRDSGVHGYTF
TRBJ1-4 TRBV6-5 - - TGTGCCAGCAGTACGGACAGAACTAATGAAAAACTGTTTTTT CASSTDRTNEKLFF
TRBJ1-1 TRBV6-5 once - TGTGCCAGCAGTTACTCGGGAGGGAACACTGAAGCTTTCTTT CASSYSGGNTEAFF
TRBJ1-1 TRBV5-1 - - TGCGCCAGCAGCTTGGAGGGGTTGGCTGAAGCTTTCTTT CASSLEGLAEAFF
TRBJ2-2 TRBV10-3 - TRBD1 TGTGCCATCAGGAATGGGACAGGGGTTACCGGGGAGCTGTTTTTT CAIRNGTGVTGELFF
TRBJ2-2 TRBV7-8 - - TGTGCCAGCAGCCAAATACCGGGGTACGCCGGGGAGCTGTTTTTT CASSQIPGYAGELFF
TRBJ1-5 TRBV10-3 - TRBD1 TGTGCCATCAGTGAGTCACGTTTCGACAGGGACAATCAGCCCCAGCATTTT CAISESRFDRDNQPQHF
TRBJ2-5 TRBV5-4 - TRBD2 TGTGCCAGCAGCCGGGGACTAGCGGAGCCGCAAGAGACCCAGTACTTC CASSRGLAEPQETQYF
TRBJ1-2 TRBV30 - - TGTGCCTGGAGTGTACACAGGGAGAGAATAGGCTACACCTTC CAWSVHRERIGYTF
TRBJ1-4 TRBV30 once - TGTGCCAGCGAGCGGCACATGGATGAAAAACTGTTTTTT CASERHMDEKLFF
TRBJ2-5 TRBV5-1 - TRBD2 TGCGCCAGCAGCTTGACTAGCGGGGCTCCAGGGGAGACCCAGTACTTC CASSLTSGAPGETQYF
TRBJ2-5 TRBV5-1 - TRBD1 TGCGCCAGCAGCTTGGGGACAGGGTACCAAGAGACCCAGTACTTC CASSLGTGYQETQYF
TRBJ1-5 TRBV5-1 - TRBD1 TGCGCCAGCAGCACGACAGGGGGCGAAGTCCCCCAGCATTTT CASSTTGGEVPQHF
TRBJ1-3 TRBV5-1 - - TGCGCCAGCAGCCTATCCGGTGGAAACACCATATATTTT CASSLSGGNTIYF
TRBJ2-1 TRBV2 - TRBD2 TGTGCCAGCAGTTCCCTAGCGGGGGTGAACAATGAGCAGTTCTTC CASSSLAGVNNEQFF
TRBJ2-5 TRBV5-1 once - TGCGCCAGCAGCTTGGATTCCCTGGAGACCCAGTACTTC CASSLDSLETQYF
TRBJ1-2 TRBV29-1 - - TGCAGCGCCAACCTACCGGGTTTGCTGAGTGGCTACACCTTC CSANLPGLLSGYTF
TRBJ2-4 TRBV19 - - TGTGCCAGTAGTATGGGACATAAAAACATTCAGTACTTC CASSMGHKNIQYF
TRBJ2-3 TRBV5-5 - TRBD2 TGTGCCAGCAGCGCAAGACTAGCGGGGGCCCGGGCAGATACGCAGTATTTT CASSARLAGARADTQYF
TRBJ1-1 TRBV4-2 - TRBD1 TGTGCCAGCAGCCCGGGACAGTTGAACACTGAAGCTTTCTTT CASSPGQLNTEAFF
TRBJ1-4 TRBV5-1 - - TGCGCCAGCAGCTTGGCCTATTCGGGGAGCGTTAATGAAAAACTGTTTTTT CASSLAYSGSVNEKLFF
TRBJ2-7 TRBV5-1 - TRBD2 TGCGCCAGCAGCTTGGCAGCGGGGGGATCCGAGCAGAACTTC CASSLAAGGSEQNF
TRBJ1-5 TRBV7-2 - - TGTGCCAGCAGCTTAGTAGGCAGTTTCGGGAGCAATCAGCCCCAGCATTTT CASSLVGSFGSNQPQHF
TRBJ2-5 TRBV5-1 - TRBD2 TGCGCCAGCAGCTTGGGGGCTAGCGGGCAAGAGACCCAGTACTTC CASSLGASGQETQYF
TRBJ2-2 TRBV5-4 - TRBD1 TGTGCCAGCAGCTGGGGACAGGGGAACACCGGGGAGCTGTTTTTT CASSWGQGNTGELFF
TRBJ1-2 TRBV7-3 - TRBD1 TGTGCCAGCAGCCCGGGACAGGGTCTGGGTGGCTACACCTTC CASSPGQGLGGYTF
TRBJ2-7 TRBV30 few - TGTGCCTGGAACGGCGGAGCCTACGAGCAGTACTTC CAWNGGAYEQYF
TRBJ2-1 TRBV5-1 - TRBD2 TGCGCCAGCAGCTTCCTTAGCGGGGGCAACAATGAGCAGTTCTTC CASSFLSGGNNEQFF
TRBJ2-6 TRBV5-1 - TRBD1 TGCGCCAGCAGCCTTTTGACAGGGGGCGGTGGTGGGGCCAACGTCCTGACTTTC CASSLLTGGGGGANVLTF
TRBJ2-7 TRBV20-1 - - TGCAGTGCCTCCCCGGGGGACGAGCAGTACTTC CSASPGDEQYF